This T cell receptor (beta chain) came from a study of T cell repertoires in cytomegalovirus infection (dated by TCRdb to about 2019). Regarding the complete study: Donor HLA type was relevant to the analysis, as public TCR beta signatures indicated carriage of CMV infection together with the matching HLA type. Findings and caveats that apply to the study as a whole: The ex vivo response was dominated by HLA-C-restricted CMV-specific TCR beta clonotypes, which also provided the single most frequent clonotype in two of eight donors. In both this cohort and an independent roughly 330-donor cohort, the cumulative frequency of public TCR beta family members distinguished carriers of CMV infection plus the relevant HLA type.

The reads were generated on an Illumina HiSeq 1500. TCRdb reworked the public reads: Q25 trimming with fastp, MiXCR clone assembly, productive beta chains retained. CDR3 protein sequences are deduplicated, and each keeps its most common genes and DNA. The sample table shows around 120,000 distinct CDR3 sequences, and 7% to 10% are seen once. Clones ranked in the top ten supply over 9.5% of the sample. This clonotype was seen at least ten times. This receptor's antigen is unknown. Base-call qualities are not available, and no considerably larger clone is one nucleotide away. Material for sequencing was PBMCs. This TCR was sampled from a human donor in good health (CMV status not recorded). Some clones in this sample may be carry-over from other donors' samples.

In nucleotide form, the sequence is TGTGCCAGTAAGCGGGGGGGCAGCTCCTACAATGAGCAGTTCTTC. It translates as CASKRGGSSYNEQFF. The chain was built from TRBV7-2 and TRBJ2-1, with TRBD2 matching 10 junction bases. From the cysteine up to the phenylalanine, the CDR3 has a length of 15 residues. Only the CDR3 region is kept as DNA, spanning 45 bases read in frame from base 1. The germline V gene sets CDR1 to SGHTA and CDR2 to FQGNSA. Trimmed from V: 9 bases; trimmed from J: 0 bases; junction bases lacking a gene match: 5.